This entry is about one T cell receptor (beta chain). V trimming: 4 bases; J trimming: 3 bases; junction bases outside the gene matches: 10. The length of the CDR3 is 16 residues. Looked up from germline, CDR1 is SGHDT and CDR2 is YYEEEE. The entry originates in a study of response to subunit inactivated influenza vaccine. A single record per CDR3 protein comes from TCRdb applying MiXCR to the RT-PCR reads. The sample shows a few hundred thousand distinct CDR3 sequences, 20% to 25% of them seen only once. The source of this sequence is a man aged 45 to 75 who received an inactivated influenza vaccine. The gene calls are TRBV5-6 and TRBJ1-2; 9 nucleotides line up with TRBD1. Specimen: PBMCs from blood, collected less than 22 months after vaccination. CDR3: CASSQRLGQGDYGYTF. As DNA, the CDR3 is TGTGCCAGCAGCCAACGACTGGGACAGGGAGACTATGGCTACACCTTC.